This T cell receptor (beta chain) was captured by sequencing in a study of a mutant IDH1 vaccine in newly diagnosed glioma. Study summary: Of the patients given treatment, about 62% were male and 37.5% were female, and a mean age of roughly 40 years was recorded.

Noted time point: week 35, safety follow-up. It was 300 ug of mutant IDH1 20-mer peptide that made up each vaccine dose, given with topical imiquimod. As concerns this clone: Its matching antigen is unknown.

Using immunoSEQ multiplex PCR, the repertoire was profiled, and TCRdb retains in-frame clones only, with some absent. The data contain 73,000 or so clones, around 82% of them seen just once; the ten biggest clones take up roughly 12%. The V end lost 0 bases, the J end lost 4 bases, and 10 bases lay between the germline ends. CDR1 is GTSNPN, CDR2 SVGIG, per germline (reference sequence). The CDR3 length is 13 residues. The chain recombines TRBV30 with TRBJ2-7; either TRBD1 or TRBD2 may supply D (5 bases each). The sample in question was PBMCs, obtained from a glioma patient whose treatment included an IDH1 peptide vaccine. This clonotype originated in a man aged 18 to 35 with glioma. The CDR3 loop is CAWSVGTDYEQYF. CDR3 in DNA: TGTGCCTGGAGTGTCGGGACGGATTACGAGCAGTACTTC.